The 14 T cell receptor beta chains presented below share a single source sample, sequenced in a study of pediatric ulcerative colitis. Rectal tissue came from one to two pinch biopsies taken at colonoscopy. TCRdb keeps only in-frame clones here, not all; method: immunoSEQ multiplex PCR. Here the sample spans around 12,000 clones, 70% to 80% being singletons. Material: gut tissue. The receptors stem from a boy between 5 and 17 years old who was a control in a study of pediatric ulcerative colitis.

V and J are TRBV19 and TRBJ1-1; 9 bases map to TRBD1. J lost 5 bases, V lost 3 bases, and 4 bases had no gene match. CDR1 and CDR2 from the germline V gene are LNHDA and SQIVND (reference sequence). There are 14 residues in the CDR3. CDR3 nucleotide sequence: TGTGCCAGTAGTATGGACAGGGGAGGGACTGAAGCTTTCTTT. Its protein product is CASSMDRGGTEAFF.

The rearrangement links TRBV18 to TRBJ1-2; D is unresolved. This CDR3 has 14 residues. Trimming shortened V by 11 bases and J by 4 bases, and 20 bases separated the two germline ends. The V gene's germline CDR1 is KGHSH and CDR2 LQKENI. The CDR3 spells CACTVDSSTYGYTF. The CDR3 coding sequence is TGTGCCTGCACAGTGGACTCTTCAACCTATGGCTACACCTTC. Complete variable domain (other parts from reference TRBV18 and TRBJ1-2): NAGVMQNPRHLVRRRGQEARLRCSPMKGHSHVYWYRQLPEEGLKFMVYLQKENIIDESGMPKERFSAEFPKEGPSILRIQQVVRGDSAAYFCACTVDSSTYGYTFGSGTRLTVV.

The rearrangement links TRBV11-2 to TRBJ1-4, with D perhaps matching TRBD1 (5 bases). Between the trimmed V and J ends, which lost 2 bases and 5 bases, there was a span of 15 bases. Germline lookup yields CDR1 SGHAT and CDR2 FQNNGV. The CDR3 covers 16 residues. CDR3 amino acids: CASSLHQGEKNEKLFF. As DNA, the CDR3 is TGTGCCAGCAGCTTACACCAGGGCGAGAAAAATGAAAAACTGTTTTTT.

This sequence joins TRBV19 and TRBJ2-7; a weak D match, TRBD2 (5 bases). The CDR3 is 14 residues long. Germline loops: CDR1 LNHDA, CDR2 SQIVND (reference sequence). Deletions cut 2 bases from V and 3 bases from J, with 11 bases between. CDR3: CASSITHGDYEQYF. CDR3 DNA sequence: TGTGCCAGTAGTATAACCCACGGGGACTACGAGCAGTACTTC.

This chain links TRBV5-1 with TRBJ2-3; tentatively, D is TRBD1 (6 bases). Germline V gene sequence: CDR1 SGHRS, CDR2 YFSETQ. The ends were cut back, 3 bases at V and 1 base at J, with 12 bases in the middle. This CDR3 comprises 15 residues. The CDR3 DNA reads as TGCGCCAGCAGCTGGGGGCGGGCCCGCACAGATACGCAGTATTTT. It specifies CASSWGRARTDTQYF.

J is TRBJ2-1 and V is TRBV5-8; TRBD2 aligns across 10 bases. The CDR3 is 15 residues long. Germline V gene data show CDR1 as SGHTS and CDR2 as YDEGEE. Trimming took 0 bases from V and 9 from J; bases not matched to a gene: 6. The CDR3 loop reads CASSLVLAGVGEQFF. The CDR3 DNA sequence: TGTGCCAGCAGCTTGGTGCTAGCGGGAGTGGGTGAGCAGTTCTTC.

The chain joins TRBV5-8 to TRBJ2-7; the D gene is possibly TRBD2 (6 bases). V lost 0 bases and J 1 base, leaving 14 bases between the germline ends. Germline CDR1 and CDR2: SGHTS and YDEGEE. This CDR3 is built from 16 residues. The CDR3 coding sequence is TGTGCCAGCAGCTTGGGTGCGCGGGAAACGTCCTACGAGCAGTACGTC. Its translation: CASSLGARETSYEQYV.

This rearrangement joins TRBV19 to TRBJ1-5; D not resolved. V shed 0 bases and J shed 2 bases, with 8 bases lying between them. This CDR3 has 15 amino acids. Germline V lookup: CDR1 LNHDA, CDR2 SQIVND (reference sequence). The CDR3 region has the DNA TGTGCCAGTAGTATAGAGCACAGCCGCAATCAGCCCCAGCATTTT. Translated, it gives CASSIEHSRNQPQHF.

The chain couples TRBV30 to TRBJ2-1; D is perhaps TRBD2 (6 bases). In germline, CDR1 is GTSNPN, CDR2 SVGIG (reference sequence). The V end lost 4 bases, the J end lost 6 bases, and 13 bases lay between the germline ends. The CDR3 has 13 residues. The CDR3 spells CAWIRDSVNEQFF. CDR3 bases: TGTGCCTGGATCCGGGACTCTGTCAATGAGCAGTTCTTC. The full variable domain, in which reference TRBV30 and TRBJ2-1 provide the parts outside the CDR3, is SQTIHQWPATLVQPVGSPLSLECTVEGTSNPNLYWYRQAAGRGLQLLFYSVGIGQISSEVPQNLSASRPQDRQFILSSKKLLLSDSGFYLCAWIRDSVNEQFFGPGTRLTVL.

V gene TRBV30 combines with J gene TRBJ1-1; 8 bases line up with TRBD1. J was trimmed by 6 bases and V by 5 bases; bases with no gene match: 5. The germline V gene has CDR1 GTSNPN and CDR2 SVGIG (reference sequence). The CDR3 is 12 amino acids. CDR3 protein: CAWAQTGAEAFF. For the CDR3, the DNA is TGTGCCTGGGCTCAGACAGGGGCTGAAGCTTTCTTT.

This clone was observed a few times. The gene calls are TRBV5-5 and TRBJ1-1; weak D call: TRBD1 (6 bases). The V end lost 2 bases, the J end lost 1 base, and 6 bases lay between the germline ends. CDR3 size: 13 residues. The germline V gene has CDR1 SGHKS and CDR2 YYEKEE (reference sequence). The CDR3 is CASSLQGNTEAFF. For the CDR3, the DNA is TGTGCCAGCAGCTTACAGGGGAACACTGAAGCTTTCTTT.

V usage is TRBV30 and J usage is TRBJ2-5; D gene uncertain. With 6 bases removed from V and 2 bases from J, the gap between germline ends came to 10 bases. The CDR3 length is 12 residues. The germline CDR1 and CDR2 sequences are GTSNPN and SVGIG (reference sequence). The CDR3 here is CACQTLQETQYF. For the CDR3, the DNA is TGTGCCTGCCAAACCCTACAAGAGACCCAGTACTTC.

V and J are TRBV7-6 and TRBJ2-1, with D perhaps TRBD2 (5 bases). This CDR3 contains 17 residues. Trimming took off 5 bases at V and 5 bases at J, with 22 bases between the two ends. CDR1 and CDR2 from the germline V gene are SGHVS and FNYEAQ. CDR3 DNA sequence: TGTGCCAGCAGCCCAATTCCCCGGGGTGGGTTCCACAATGAGCAGTTCTTC. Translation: CASSPIPRGGFHNEQFF.

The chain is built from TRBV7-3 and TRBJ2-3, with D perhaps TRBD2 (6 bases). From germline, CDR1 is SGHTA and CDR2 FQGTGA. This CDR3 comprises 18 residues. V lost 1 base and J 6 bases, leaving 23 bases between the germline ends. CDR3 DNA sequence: TGTGCCAGCAGCTTAATGGGGGACTCCAACCCTCCGGCCGATACGCAGTATTTT. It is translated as CASSLMGDSNPPADTQYF.